The clone carrying this T cell receptor beta chain appeared once. Its antigen remains unknown. The sample comes from a study of PD-L1 blockade in urothelial cancer. The overall study: The patients first took atezolizumab in 2014, receiving 1,200 mg intravenously every 3 weeks. Blood yielded a median of approximately 130,000 T cells per sample. Study results and caveats: TCR clonality was measured in pretreatment peripheral blood. Clonality below the median predicted better survival.

J lost 4 bases, V lost 0 bases, and 3 bases had no gene match. The CDR3 contains 15 residues. Germline-derived CDR1 and CDR2 are SGHDT and YYEEEE. Locally advanced or metastatic urothelial carcinoma affected the patients. Measured with immunoSEQ multiplex PCR; TCRdb has only the in-frame clones, and not every one. The data hold 35,000 to 45,000 clones, with roughly 82% observed a single time. The material was PBMCs, obtained around atezolizumab (anti-PD-L1) treatment. This sequence joins TRBV5-6 and TRBJ2-7; 11 bases are shared with TRBD1. The clonotype comes from a man aged 65 to 85 with urothelial cancer. CDR3 region: CASSLGTGGLYEQYF. In DNA, the CDR3 is TGTGCCAGCAGCTTGGGGACAGGGGGCTTGTACGAGCAGTACTTC. Supplemented by reference TRBV5-6 and TRBJ2-7, the full variable domain reads DAGVTQSPTHLIKTRGQQVTLRCSPKSGHDTVSWYQQALGQGPQFIFQYYEEEERQRGNFPDRFSGHQFPNYSSELNVNALLLGDSALYLCASSLGTGGLYEQYFGPGTRLTVT.